This passage covers 32 T cell receptor beta chains from one sample sequenced in a study of blood T cell repertoires in COVID-19. Repertoires were generated with immunoSEQ multiplex PCR, while TCRdb's copy carries only in-frame clones and drops some. This repertoire shows 70,000 to 90,000 clones, over 75% found once; its top ten account for around 7%. The sequencing input was peripheral blood. These receptors originate from a human donor in a cohort sampled during active COVID-19.

This chain connects TRBV11-2 to TRBJ2-3; TRBD2 matches at 9 bases. The CDR3 has 16 amino acids. V dropped 4 bases and J dropped 5; count of bases not matched to a gene: 10. Germline V lookup: CDR1 SGHAT, CDR2 FQNNGV. The CDR3 region has the DNA TGTGCCAGCAGCTCCTTCGGCGGGGGGGCCATAGATACGCAGTATTTT. Translation gives CASSSFGGGAIDTQYF.

The chain recombines TRBV11-2 with TRBJ1-6; D perhaps matches TRBD1 (6 bases). CDR3 length: 15 amino acids. Trimming pared 5 bases from V and 7 bases from J, leaving 15 bases between. Germline CDR1 and CDR2: SGHAT and FQNNGV. CDR3 in DNA: TGTGCCAGCAGCCGCTGGGACATTGGGAATTCACCCCTCCACTTT. Translated: CASSRWDIGNSPLHF.

The V and J genes are TRBV9 and TRBJ2-3, with 12 bases fitting TRBD2. The CDR3 length is 17 residues. V gave up 1 base and J gave up 4 bases; unmatched junction bases: 7. Germline-derived CDR1 and CDR2 are SGDLS and YYNGEE. The CDR3 sequence: CASSVSSGGASADTQYF. DNA for the CDR3: TGTGCCAGCAGCGTATCTAGCGGGGGGGCTTCGGCAGATACGCAGTATTTT.

This clone was seen more than once but under ten times. V usage is TRBV7-2 and J usage is TRBJ2-7; TRBD2 is a possible D gene (6 bases). V was trimmed by 6 bases and J by 0 bases, leaving 9 bases between them. This CDR3 region has 13 residues. Germline values: CDR1 SGHTA, CDR2 FQGNSA. CDR3 sequence: CASRTGVSYEQYF. The CDR3 nucleotides read TGTGCCAGCAGGACGGGGGTCTCCTACGAGCAGTACTTC.

The V call is TRBV28, the J call TRBJ1-2; no reliable D call. CDR3 length: 12 amino acids. Germline CDR1 MDHEN, CDR2 SYDVKM. V was trimmed by 6 bases and J by 4 bases, leaving 9 bases between them. Here the CDR3 DNA reads TGTGCCAGCAGGGAGGGTGGCTATGGCTACACCTTC. Protein: CASREGGYGYTF.

This chain joins TRBV6-1 and TRBJ1-5, with 11 bases that match TRBD1. The CDR3 sequence is 16 residues long. Germline assignment: CDR1 MNHNS and CDR2 SASEGT. The junction had 4 bases not matched to a gene; V was cut back by 4 bases and J by 2 bases. The CDR3 nucleotides read TGTGCCAGCAGTGCCCGGACAGGGGGCGGCAATCAGCCCCAGCATTTT. Translation gives CASSARTGGGNQPQHF.

Here the CDR3 DNA reads TGTGCCAGCAGCCCAGGGGGCTTGAACACTGAAGCTTTCTTT. It specifies CASSPGGLNTEAFF. The chain joins TRBV11-3 to TRBJ1-1; 8 nucleotides align to TRBD1. The CDR3 is 14 residues long. After removal of 5 bases from V and 0 bases from J, the junction contained 2 bases not matched to a gene. The germline V gene encodes CDR1 SGHNT and CDR2 YENEEA.

This chain links TRBV28 with TRBJ1-4; D gene ambiguous. The CDR3 has 13 residues. V dropped 2 bases and J dropped 8 bases, with 9 bases sitting between them. In germline, CDR1 is MDHEN, CDR2 SYDVKM. CDR3 sequence reads: CASSLGLQEKLFF. DNA for the CDR3: TGTGCCAGCAGTTTAGGCTTACAGGAAAAACTGTTTTTT.

This clone has just a few counts. This chain uses TRBV25-1 with TRBJ1-2, with 9 nucleotides matching TRBD1. Looked up from germline, CDR1 is MGHDK and CDR2 is SYGVNS. V shed 0 bases, J shed 7 bases, and the junction held 6 bases outside the gene matches. CDR3 length: 15 residues. This CDR3 is CASSEYRTGAGGYTF. The CDR3 coding sequence is TGTGCCAGCAGTGAATATCGGACAGGGGCGGGTGGCTACACCTTC.

The chain has TRBV12-3 or TRBV12-4 and TRBJ2-7; 8 bases agree with TRBD1. J was trimmed by 4 bases and V by 3 bases; bases with no gene match: 2. This CDR3 is 13 amino acids long. DNA of the CDR3: TGTGCCAGCAGTTTTCAGGGGGCATACGAGCAGTACTTC. As protein: CASSFQGAYEQYF.

The CDR3 spells CASSRGQLGSPLHF. In nucleotides, the CDR3 is TGCGCCAGCAGCCGGGGACAATTGGGATCACCCCTCCACTTT. This sequence joins TRBV4-3 and TRBJ1-6, with a possible D match to TRBD1 (6 bases). The CDR3 has 14 residues. Looked up from germline, CDR1 is LGHNA and CDR2 is YSLEER. V lost 4 bases and J lost 10, with 14 bases in between.

The chain carries TRBV11-2 and TRBJ2-7, with D possibly matching TRBD1 (6 bases). The CDR3 sequence is 12 residues long. The V gene lost 7 bases and the J gene lost 3 bases, with 10 bases spanning the gap. Germline CDR1 is SGHAT and CDR2 is FQNNGV. CDR3 sequence (DNA): TGTGCCAGCACGGGGACAAACTACGAGCAGTACTTC. It yields the protein CASTGTNYEQYF.

This clone is termed medium-sized. The chain is built from TRBV7-9 and TRBJ2-2; maybe TRBD2 (5 bases). The CDR3 covers 15 residues. CDR1 SEHNR and CDR2 FQNEAQ come from the germline V gene (reference sequence). Between the trimmed V and J ends, which lost 2 bases and 2 bases, there was a span of 9 bases. The CDR3 DNA reads as TGTGCCAGCAGCTTAAGACGGGAAAACACCGGGGAGCTGTTTTTT. Translated, it gives CASSLRRENTGELFF.

The chain links TRBV6-6 to TRBJ2-5; TRBD2 aligns across 13 bases. Germline V lookup: CDR1 MNHNY, CDR2 SVGAGI (reference sequence). Trimming removed 7 bases from V and 2 bases from J; junction bases left unmatched: 7. This CDR3 comprises 16 residues. The CDR3 sequence is CASKTGLAGPQETQYF. In nucleotides, the CDR3 is TGTGCCAGCAAAACGGGACTAGCGGGGCCACAAGAGACCCAGTACTTC.

V gene TRBV7-2 combines with J gene TRBJ1-1; tentatively, D is TRBD1 (5 bases). CDR1 and CDR2 from the germline V gene are SGHTA and FQGNSA. The V and J ends lost 3 bases and 1 base respectively, with 9 bases between them. The CDR3 contains 14 residues. The CDR3 region has the DNA TGTGCCAGCAGCTTCGGGCAGGGGAACACTGAAGCTTTCTTT. This translates into CASSFGQGNTEAFF.

This chain links TRBV5-1 with TRBJ2-2; 7 bases match TRBD1. The V gene's germline CDR1 is SGHRS and CDR2 YFSETQ. Germline trimming cut 2 bases from V and 6 bases from J; bases unmatched to any gene: 4. The CDR3 length is 14 residues. CDR3 protein: CASSFSQGAGELFF. CDR3 DNA sequence: TGCGCCAGCAGCTTTAGCCAGGGGGCCGGGGAGCTGTTTTTT.

The chain has TRBV7-9 and TRBJ2-1; 11 positions match TRBD2. V was clipped by 3 bases and J by 7 bases; unmatched bases: 2. Germline CDR1 SEHNR, CDR2 FQNEAQ (reference sequence). The CDR3 loop spans 14 amino acids. The CDR3 DNA reads as TGTGCCAGCAGCTTGTCTAGCGGGGGGAATGAGCAGTTCTTC. As protein: CASSLSSGGNEQFF.

This clone was detected once. The gene calls are TRBV7-9 and TRBJ1-1; 7 bases align to TRBD1. Germline-derived CDR1 and CDR2 are SEHNR and FQNEAQ (reference sequence). This CDR3 comprises 16 residues. V shed 4 bases, J shed 3 bases, and the junction held 11 bases outside the gene matches. CDR3: CASSSKQGNWDTEAFF. DNA of the CDR3: TGTGCCAGCAGCTCCAAACAGGGGAACTGGGACACTGAAGCTTTCTTT.

The gene calls are TRBV3-1 (or the pseudogene TRBV3-2) and TRBJ2-1; D might be TRBD2 (5 bases). This CDR3 is built from 15 residues. Germline V gene sequence: CDR1 LGHDT, CDR2 YNNKEL (reference sequence). Trimming stripped 1 base from V and 0 bases from J, with 7 bases between. CDR3 sequence: CASSQGTFSYNEQFF. The CDR3 DNA is TGTGCCAGCAGCCAAGGGACTTTCTCCTACAATGAGCAGTTCTTC.

The rearrangement uses TRBV2 and TRBJ2-7; TRBD2 matches at 10 bases. The J segment lost 1 base and the V segment lost 7 bases, leaving 1 base of the junction unmatched. The CDR3 has 13 residues. From germline, CDR1 is SNHLY and CDR2 FYNNEI. The CDR3 nucleotides read TGTGCCAGCACGACTAGCGGGTCCTACGAGCAGTACTTC. It encodes CASTTSGSYEQYF.

This clone was seen only once. The rearrangement uses TRBV3-1 (or the pseudogene TRBV3-2) and TRBJ1-2; TRBD1 matches 7 bases. Germline V gene sequence: CDR1 LGHDT, CDR2 YNNKEL (reference sequence). The CDR3 has 14 residues. After removal of 3 bases from V and 8 bases from J, the junction contained 9 bases not matched to a gene. The CDR3 reads CASSQRQGMQGYTF. CDR3 coding DNA: TGTGCCAGCAGCCAGCGACAGGGTATGCAGGGCTACACCTTC.

The genes are TRBV6-6 and TRBJ2-7; D might be TRBD1 (6 bases). This CDR3 region has 18 residues. Trimming shortened V by 5 bases and J by 2 bases, and 25 bases separated the two germline ends. CDR1 and CDR2 (germline): MNHNY, SVGAGI (reference sequence). The CDR3 spells CASSPPPSGGLIAYEQYF. The CDR3 DNA follows: TGTGCCAGCAGTCCACCTCCATCTGGGGGCCTGATAGCCTACGAGCAGTACTTC.

The chain joins TRBV28 to TRBJ2-7; TRBD1 is a possible D gene (6 bases). The germline gives CDR1 MDHEN, CDR2 SYDVKM. Trimming took 8 bases from V and 0 from J, leaving 11 bases between them. The CDR3 extends over 13 amino acids. The CDR3: CASQGPPSYEQYF. The CDR3 bases are TGTGCCAGCCAGGGGCCCCCCTCCTACGAGCAGTACTTC.

The rearrangement joins TRBV28 to TRBJ2-6; 7 bases line up with TRBD1. This CDR3 region has 16 residues. V trimming: 4 bases; J trimming: 4 bases; junction bases outside the gene matches: 7. From germline, CDR1 is MDHEN and CDR2 SYDVKM. The CDR3: CASSSHEGAGANVLTF. The DNA of the CDR3 is TGTGCCAGCAGTTCCCACGAGGGGGCCGGGGCCAACGTCCTGACTTTC. Complete variable domain (other parts from reference TRBV28 and TRBJ2-6): DVKVTQSSRYLVKRTGEKVFLECVQDMDHENMFWYRQDPGLGLRLIYFSYDVKMKEKGDIPEGYSVSREKKERFSLILESASTNQTSMYLCASSSHEGAGANVLTFGAGSRLTVL.

This chain connects TRBV2 to TRBJ1-5; possibly TRBD1 for D (6 bases). V was trimmed by 4 bases and J by 6 bases, leaving 13 bases between them. The CDR3 runs 14 residues. Looked up from germline, CDR1 is SNHLY and CDR2 is FYNNEI. The chain's CDR3 is CASSGGGGSQPQHF. The CDR3 coding sequence is TGTGCCAGCAGTGGCGGGGGCGGGAGTCAGCCCCAGCATTTT. Based on the CDR3 plus reference TRBV2 and TRBJ1-5, the full variable domain is EPEVTQTPSHQVTQMGQEVILRCVPISNHLYFYWYRQILGQKVEFLVSFYNNEISEKSEIFDDQFSVERPDGSNFTLKIRSTKLEDSAMYFCASSGGGGSQPQHFGDGTRLSIL.

Only one count was recorded for this clone. The chain recombines TRBV4-3 with TRBJ1-2, with a tentative D call TRBD1 (5 bases). V dropped 3 bases and J dropped 0 bases, with 14 bases sitting between them. There are 16 residues in the CDR3. Germline CDR1 is LGHNA and CDR2 is YSLEER. The CDR3 sequence is CASSQSPGLTNYGYTF. The CDR3 coding sequence is TGCGCCAGCAGCCAGTCTCCGGGACTAACTAACTATGGCTACACCTTC.

V is TRBV5-5 and J is TRBJ2-5; TRBD1 aligns across 7 bases. The CDR3 covers 17 residues. Germline assignment: CDR1 SGHKS and CDR2 YYEKEE (reference sequence). V trimming: 1 base; J trimming: 1 base; junction bases outside the gene matches: 10. The CDR3 reads CASSLSSSTGPQETQYF. DNA of the CDR3: TGTGCCAGCAGCTTGTCTTCCTCGACAGGGCCCCAAGAGACCCAGTACTTC.

The chain carries TRBV9 and TRBJ1-1, with TRBD1 matching 8 bases. Trimming took 3 bases from V and 1 from J; bases not matched to a gene: 2. CDR1 is SGDLS, CDR2 YYNGEE, per germline. CDR3 length: 14 amino acids. The CDR3 spells CASSGGTGNTEAFF. The CDR3 coding sequence is TGTGCCAGCAGCGGAGGGACAGGGAACACTGAAGCTTTCTTT.

A remark on this clone: Germline is not matched at one junction end, which may reflect a read error. This chain links TRBV7-7 with TRBJ2-5, with TRBD2 matching over 8 bases. Germline CDR1 is SSHAT and CDR2 is FNYEAQ (reference sequence). CDR3 size: 16 residues. CDR3 coding DNA: TGTGCTAGCAGCATCGAATTCGGGGGGGCCGGCGAGACCCAGTACTTC. The encoded protein is CASSIEFGGAGETQYF.

The V gene is TRBV27, the J gene TRBJ2-5; 13 nucleotides line up with TRBD2. The CDR3 sequence is 16 residues long. Germline V gene lookup returns CDR1 MNHEY and CDR2 SMNVEV (reference sequence). Trimming cost V 5 bases and J 1 base; bases outside gene matches: 4. CDR3 amino acids: CASSRGLAGTQETQYF. The CDR3 DNA reads as TGTGCCAGCAGTCGGGGACTAGCGGGGACCCAAGAGACCCAGTACTTC.

This chain joins TRBV19 and TRBJ2-1; D is undetermined. The CDR3 runs 18 residues. With 7 bases removed from V and 0 bases from J, the gap between germline ends came to 22 bases. Germline V CDR1 and CDR2: LNHDA, SQIVND (reference sequence). CDR3 DNA sequence: TGTGCCAGTACCCTCTCAATCCCCCGCGGAGTCTCCTACAATGAGCAGTTCTTC. This encodes CASTLSIPRGVSYNEQFF.

This clone was picked up one time. This chain links TRBV28 with TRBJ2-3; unclear D gene. V dropped 7 bases and J dropped 1 base, with 6 bases sitting between them. Germline V CDR1 and CDR2: MDHEN, SYDVKM. This CDR3 spans 12 amino acids. The CDR3 DNA follows: TGTGCCAGCAAAACGGGCACAGATACGCAGTATTTT. Translated: CASKTGTDTQYF.